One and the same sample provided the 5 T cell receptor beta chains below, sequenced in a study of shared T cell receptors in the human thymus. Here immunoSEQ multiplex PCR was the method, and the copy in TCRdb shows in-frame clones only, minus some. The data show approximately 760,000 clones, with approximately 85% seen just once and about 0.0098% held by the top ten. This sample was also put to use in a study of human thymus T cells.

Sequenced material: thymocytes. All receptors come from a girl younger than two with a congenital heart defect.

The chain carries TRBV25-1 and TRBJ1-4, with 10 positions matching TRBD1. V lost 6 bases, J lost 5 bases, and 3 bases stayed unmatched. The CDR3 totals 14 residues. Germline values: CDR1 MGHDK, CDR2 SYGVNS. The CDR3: CASSPDRGNEKLFF. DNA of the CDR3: TGTGCCAGCAGCCCGGACAGGGGGAATGAAAAACTGTTTTTT.

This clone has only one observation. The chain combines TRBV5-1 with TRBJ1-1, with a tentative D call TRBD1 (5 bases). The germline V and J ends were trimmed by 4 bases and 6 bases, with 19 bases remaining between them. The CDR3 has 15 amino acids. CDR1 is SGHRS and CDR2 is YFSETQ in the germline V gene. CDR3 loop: CASSPETAGLSEAFF. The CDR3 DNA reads TGCGCCAGCAGCCCGGAAACTGCGGGGCTCTCTGAAGCTTTCTTT. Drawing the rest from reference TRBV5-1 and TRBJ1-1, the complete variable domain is KAGVTQTPRYLIKTRGQQVTLSCSPISGHRSVSWYQQTPGQGLQFLFEYFSETQRNKGNFPGRFSGRQFSNSRSEMNVSTLELGDSALYLCASSPETAGLSEAFFGQGTRLTVV.

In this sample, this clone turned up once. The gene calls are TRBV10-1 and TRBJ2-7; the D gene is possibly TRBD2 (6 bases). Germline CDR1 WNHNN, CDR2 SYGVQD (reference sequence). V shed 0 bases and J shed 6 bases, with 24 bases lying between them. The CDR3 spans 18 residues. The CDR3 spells CASSESMTRTAEGGEQYF. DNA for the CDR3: TGCGCCAGCAGTGAGTCGATGACCCGGACGGCGGAGGGCGGCGAGCAGTACTTC.

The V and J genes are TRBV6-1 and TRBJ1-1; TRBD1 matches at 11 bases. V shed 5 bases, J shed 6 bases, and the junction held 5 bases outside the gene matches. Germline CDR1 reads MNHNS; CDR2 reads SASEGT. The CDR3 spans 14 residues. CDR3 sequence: CASSQGGQGAEAFF. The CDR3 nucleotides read TGTGCCAGCAGTCAAGGGGGACAGGGGGCTGAAGCTTTCTTT.

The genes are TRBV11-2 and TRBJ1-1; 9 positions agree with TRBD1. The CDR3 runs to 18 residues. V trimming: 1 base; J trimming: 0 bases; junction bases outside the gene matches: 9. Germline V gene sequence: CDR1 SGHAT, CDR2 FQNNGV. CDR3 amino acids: CASSLAPTGGPMNTEAFF. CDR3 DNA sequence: TGTGCCAGCAGCTTAGCGCCAACAGGGGGCCCGATGAACACTGAAGCTTTCTTT. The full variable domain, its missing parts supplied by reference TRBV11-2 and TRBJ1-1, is EAGVAQSPRYKIIEKRQSVAFWCNPISGHATLYWYQQILGQGPKLLIQFQNNGVVDDSQLPKDRFSAERLKGVDSTLKIQPAKLEDSAVYLCASSLAPTGGPMNTEAFFGQGTRLTVV.